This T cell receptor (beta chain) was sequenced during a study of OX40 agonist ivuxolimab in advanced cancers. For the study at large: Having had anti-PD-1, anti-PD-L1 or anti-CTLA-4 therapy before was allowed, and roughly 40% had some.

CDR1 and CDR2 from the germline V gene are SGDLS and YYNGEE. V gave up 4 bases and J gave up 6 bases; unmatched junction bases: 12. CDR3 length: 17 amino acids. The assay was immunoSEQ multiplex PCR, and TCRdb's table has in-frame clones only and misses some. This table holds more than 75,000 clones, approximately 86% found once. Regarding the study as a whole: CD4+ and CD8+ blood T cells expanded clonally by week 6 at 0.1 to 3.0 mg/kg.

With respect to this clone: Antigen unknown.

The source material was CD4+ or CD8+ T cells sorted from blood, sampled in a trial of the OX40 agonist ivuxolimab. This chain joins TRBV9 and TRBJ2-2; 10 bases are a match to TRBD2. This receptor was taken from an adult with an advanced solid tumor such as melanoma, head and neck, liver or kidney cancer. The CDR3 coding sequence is TGTGCCAGCAGCCCCCGCACCCTAGCGGGAGTTCCCGGGGAGCTGTTTTTT. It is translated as CASSPRTLAGVPGELFF.